The rows below give T cell receptor beta chains drawn from one sample of a study of tumor-infiltrating lymphocytes in primary liver carcinoma. TCRdb ran MiXCR on the multiplex PCR reads and lists one entry per CDR3 protein. The profile shows roughly 24,000 distinct CDR3 sequences, over 60% of them singletons. The sequenced material came from liver tumor tissue from sampling region 5. These receptors originate from a woman under 40 with primary liver carcinoma and hepatitis B virus infection. Each CDR3 is given with its conserved first and last residue. Each record gives: V gene, D gene, J gene, clone size, CDR3 protein, CDR3 DNA. D genes are given only for firm matches. The size of a clone is reported for some rows only, either as once, few or many, or as a class for expanded clones.

TRBV6-2/TRBV6-3,TRBD1,TRBJ2-7,NA,CASSPGQGPRACGSTYEQCF,TGTGCCAGCAGTCCGGGACAGGGCCCGCGGGCCTGCGGGAGCACCTACGAGCAGTGCTTC
TRBV5-4,TRBD2,TRBJ2-1,NA,CASSRGLTSGTNEQFF,TGTGCCAGCAGCCGGGGTCTGACTAGCGGGACAAATGAGCAGTTCTTC
TRBV12-3/TRBV12-4,NA,TRBJ2-5,NA,CASSYPDSQDTQYF,TGTGCCAGCAGTTACCCGGACTCCCAGGATACCCAATACTTC
TRBV6-1,NA,TRBJ2-3,NA,CASSPLAATDTQFF,TGTGCCAGCAGTCCCTTAGCAGCCACAGATACGCAGTTTTTT
TRBV7-9,NA,TRBJ2-5,NA,CAGRDTGWLWTQYF,TGTGCCGGCAGAGATACAGGTTGGCTTTGGACCCAGTACTTC
TRBV6-1,TRBD2,TRBJ2-7,NA,CTSSDLAGVYEQYF,TGTACTAGCAGTGACCTAGCGGGAGTGTACGAGCAGTACTTC
TRBV4-3,NA,TRBJ2-1,NA,CPSSQDAGSSYNDQFF,TGCCCCAGCAGCCAAGATGCGGGAAGCTCCTACAATGATCAGTTCTTT
TRBV11-1,NA,TRBJ2-7,few,CASLGYLREQYF,TGTGCCAGCTTAGGATACCTCCGCGAGCAGTACTTC
TRBV6-1,NA,TRBJ2-1,NA,CACSEGMDLYNDQFF,TGTGCCTGCAGTGAAGGTATGGACTTATACAATGACCAGTTCTTC
TRBV7-8,TRBD1,TRBJ1-6,many,CASSLVSDRGDSPLHF,TGTGCCAGCAGCTTAGTTTCGGACAGGGGCGATTCACCCCTCCACTTT
TRBV11-2,NA,TRBJ1-4,NA,CASRPWGGILFF,TGTGCCAGTAGACCCTGGGGGGGAATACTGTTTTTT
TRBV6-2/TRBV6-3,TRBD2,TRBJ2-7,NA,CASSELAGGLYEQYF,TGTGCCAGCAGTGAATTAGCGGGAGGGCTTTACGAGCAGTACTTC
TRBV4-3,TRBD2,TRBJ2-1,NA,CASSQHWDYAYSEQFF,TGCGCCAGCAGCCAACACTGGGACTACGCCTACAGTGAGCAGTTCTTC
TRBV7-9,NA,TRBJ1-1,medium-sized,CASSFGQGNTEAFF,TGTGCCAGCAGCTTCGGGCAGGGGAACACTGAAGCTTTCTTT
TRBV11-2,TRBD2,TRBJ2-3,NA,CASSRARHGRGDTQYF,TGTGCCAGCAGCCGGGCGCGACATGGGAGGGGAGATACGCAATATTTT
TRBV11-1,NA,TRBJ2-7,NA,CANSFMGYKRYF,TGCGCCAACAGCTTCATGGGTTACAAGCGGTACTTC
TRBV11-2,NA,TRBJ1-4,NA,CTSGPWGGKLFF,TGTACCAGCGGCCCCTGGGGAGGAAAACTGTTTTTT
TRBV6-5,NA,TRBJ1-5,few,CAGTSLRGNRLQAQHF,TGTGCCGGCACCTCGTTGCGGGGAAACCGATTACAGGCCCAGCATTTT
TRBV5-6,NA,TRBJ2-2,NA,CASNLRFSNIGELFF,TGTGCTAGCAACTTGCGGTTCTCTAACATCGGGGAGCTGTTTTTT
TRBV24-1,NA,TRBJ2-1,many,CATSDFKDEQFF,TGTGCCACCAGTGATTTTAAAGATGAGCAGTTCTTC
TRBV6-2/TRBV6-3,NA,TRBJ2-1,NA,CASSHTRNNEKFF,TGTGCCAGCAGTCACACCCGCAATAATGAGAAGTTCTTC
TRBV4-3,NA,TRBJ2-3,once,CASSQSVWLGDPCDTQYF,TGCGCCAGTAGCCAGTCGGTCTGGCTGGGTGATCCCTGTGATACGCAGTATTTT
TRBV28,NA,TRBJ2-7,NA,CTGSLRPQRFYEQYF,TGTACCGGCAGTTTGCGCCCCCAGAGGTTTTACGAGCAGTACTTC
TRBV4-3,NA,TRBJ2-1,NA,CPSSHTELVNEQFF,TGCCCCAGCAGCCACACAGAGCTGGTAAATGAGCAGTTCTTC
TRBV2,NA,TRBJ1-1,NA,CASRTDSKTEALF,TGTGCCAGCAGGACGGATTCGAAGACTGAAGCTCTCTTT
TRBV30,NA,TRBJ1-3,once,CAWTRDSHSGNTIHF,TGTGCCTGGACCCGAGACAGCCATTCTGGAAACACCATACATTTT
TRBV29-1,TRBD1,TRBJ2-7,many,CSVITGGSPYEQYF,TGCAGCGTTATAACAGGGGGCAGCCCCTACGAGCAGTACTTC
TRBV10-3,NA,TRBJ1-3,NA,CAISVSVSGITTYF,TGTGCCATCAGTGTGTCAGTTTCTGGAATCACCACATATTTT
TRBV28,TRBD1,TRBJ2-5,once,CPSSYPGGVETQYF,TGTCCCAGCAGTTACCCAGGGGGCGTGGAGACCCAGTACTTC
TRBV11-2,NA,TRBJ2-3,few,CASNRTRQGGGDTQYF,TGTGCCAGCAACCGGACGCGACAGGGAGGGGGAGATACCCAGTATTTT
TRBV5-5,NA,TRBJ2-1,NA,CASSLALAENNKQFF,TGTGCCAGCAGCTTGGCATTAGCGGAGAACAATAAGCAGTTCTTC
TRBV28,NA,TRBJ1-2,NA,CARSQPPNYGYTF,TGTGCCAGGAGTCAGCCACCGAACTATGGCTACACCTTC
TRBV4-1,NA,TRBJ2-3,NA,CASSQLGMVIEDSDTQYF,TGCGCCAGCAGCCAACTCGGCATGGTAATTGAAGACTCGGATACGCAGTATTTT
TRBV11-3,NA,TRBJ2-3,NA,CAGSSGNGRGTDTQYF,TGTGCCGGCAGTTCCGGGAACGGGCGAGGCACAGATACGCAGTATTTT
TRBV10-3,NA,TRBJ2-7,NA,CAIGGSYEQYF,TGTGCCATCGGCGGTAGCTACGAGCAGTACTTC
TRBV29-1,TRBD2,TRBJ2-1,NA,CSVLGDYNERFF,TGCAGCGTCTTAGGGGACTACAATGAGCGGTTCTTC
TRBV9,NA,TRBJ1-5,many,CASSVERGQLQPQHF,TGTGCCAGCAGCGTAGAACGAGGGCAATTGCAGCCCCAGCATTTT
TRBV29-1,NA,TRBJ2-3,NA,CSVTPSTDTEYF,TGCAGTGTTACCCCCAGCACGGATACGGAGTATTTT
TRBV4-2,TRBD2,TRBJ2-7,NA,CANRQETYWDYRYEQYF,TGTGCCAACAGGCAAGAAACATACTGGGACTACCGTTACGAGCAGTACTTC
TRBV11-2,NA,TRBJ2-7,NA,CASRTTGLAGEQYF,TGTGCCAGCAGAACCACCGGACTCGCCGGGGAGCAGTACTTC
TRBV11-2,NA,TRBJ2-7,NA,CASSPSSMSEQYF,TGTGCCAGCAGCCCCTCGAGTATGAGCGAGCAGTACTTC
TRBV4-3,NA,TRBJ1-4,few,CAKAEKLFF,TGCGCCAAAGCTGAAAAACTGTTTTTT
TRBV7-9,TRBD2,TRBJ2-1,NA,CATSLVFGGSSYNEQFF,TGTGCCACTAGCTTAGTTTTTGGCGGGAGCTCCTACAATGAGCAGTTCTTC
TRBV29-1,NA,TRBJ2-6,NA,CIAQGTVANVLTF,TGCATCGCTCAAGGAACTGTGGCCAACGTCCTGACTTTC
TRBV7-9,NA,TRBJ2-7,NA,CASSPSSSYEQYF,TGTGCCAGCAGCCCATCTTCCTCCTACGAGCAGTACTTC
TRBV20-1,TRBD2,TRBJ2-7,NA,CSVREERGGYEQYF,TGCAGTGTTAGAGAAGAGCGGGGGGGGTACGAGCAGTACTTC
TRBV5-4,TRBD1,TRBJ1-4,NA,CASSFNRGLNEKLSF,TGCGCCAGCAGCTTCAACAGGGGACTTAACGAAAAACTGTCTTTT
TRBV20-1,TRBD2,TRBJ2-1,once,CSAGKGLAGLGEQFF,TGCAGTGCTGGTAAGGGACTAGCGGGATTGGGGGAGCAGTTCTTC
TRBV11-2,NA,TRBJ2-3,NA,CASILVNSDTQCF,TGTGCCAGTATCTTAGTGAACTCCGATACGCAGTGTTTT
TRBV6-5,NA,TRBJ2-7,NA,CARSYEDCSSYEQYF,TGTGCCAGAAGTTACGAGGACTGCAGCTCCTACGAGCAGTACTTC
TRBV7-8,NA,TRBJ2-3,NA,CAGSVGGVSTQYF,TGTGCCGGCAGCGTAGGTGGAGTGAGTACGCAGTATTTT
TRBV4-3,NA,TRBJ2-7,NA,CASSQDRWTVQKQYF,TGCGCCAGCAGCCAGGATCGATGGACAGTGCAGAAGCAGTACTTC
TRBV27,NA,TRBJ2-2,many,CASSRKSMTGELFF,TGTGCCAGCAGCCGCAAGAGTATGACCGGGGAGCTGTTTTTT
TRBV6-1,TRBD2,TRBJ2-7,many,CASSPGLAAYEQYF,TGTGCCAGCAGTCCTGGACTAGCGGCCTACGAGCAGTACTTC
TRBV28,TRBD1,TRBJ2-7,NA,CASSLNRGLNKQYF,TGTGCCAGCAGTTTAAACAGGGGGTTGAACAAGCAATACTTC